A selection of T cell receptor beta chains follows, all from one sample in a study of shared clonotypes between healthy human individuals. TCRdb keeps only in-frame clones here, not all; method: immunoSEQ multiplex PCR. This sample yields about 580,000 clones, of which 95% to 98% are seen a single time; 0.3% belongs to the top ten. The specimen was naive CD8+ T cells sorted from blood. The receptors shown here come from a man in his thirties or forties in good health. The CDR3 runs from the conserved cysteine through the conserved F or W. A D gene is named only where the DNA matches it firmly. Not all rows give a size; the values are once, few, many and, for expanded clones, a class.

D: TRBD2
size: -
V: TRBV2
length: 19
J: TRBJ2-5
CDR3: CASSDFLHGTSINQETQYF
DNA: TGTGCCAGCAGTGATTTCTTACATGGGACTAGCATAAATCAAGAGACCCAGTACTTC

D: -
size: -
V: TRBV5-6
length: 12
J: TRBJ2-7
CDR3: CASSYGNPAQYF
DNA: TGTGCCAGCAGCTACGGGAATCCGGCGCAGTACTTC

D: TRBD1
size: -
V: TRBV4-3
length: 14
J: TRBJ2-1
CDR3: CASSMRDSYNEQFF
DNA: TGCGCCAGCAGCATGAGGGACAGCTACAATGAGCAGTTCTTC

D: TRBD1
size: -
V: TRBV2
length: 12
J: TRBJ2-7
CDR3: CASGDRTYEQYF
DNA: TGTGCCAGCGGGGACAGAACCTACGAGCAGTACTTC

D: -
size: -
V: TRBV4-3
length: 15
J: TRBJ1-5
CDR3: CASSQDREAYQPQHF
DNA: TGCGCCAGCAGCCAAGATAGGGAGGCCTATCAGCCCCAGCATTTT

D: -
size: -
V: TRBV28
length: 14
J: TRBJ1-1
CDR3: CASSFGRWDTEAFF
DNA: TGTGCCAGCAGTTTTGGGCGTTGGGACACTGAAGCTTTCTTT

D: TRBD2
size: -
V: TRBV6-1
length: 16
J: TRBJ2-1
CDR3: CASSGLAGGLYNEQFF
DNA: TGTGCCAGCAGTGGACTAGCGGGAGGGCTCTACAATGAGCAGTTCTTC

D: TRBD1
size: -
V: TRBV11-3
length: 15
J: TRBJ2-1
CDR3: CASSDRDRDGNEQFF
DNA: TGTGCCAGCAGCGACCGGGACAGGGATGGCAATGAGCAGTTCTTC

D: TRBD2
size: -
V: TRBV7-2
length: 15
J: TRBJ2-1
CDR3: CASSLASGNYNEQFF
DNA: TGTGCCAGCAGCTTAGCTAGCGGGAACTACAATGAGCAGTTCTTC

D: -
size: -
V: TRBV30
length: 14
J: TRBJ2-3
CDR3: CACGGTSFTDTQYF
DNA: TGTGCCTGTGGCGGGACTTCCTTCACAGATACGCAGTATTTT

D: -
size: -
V: TRBV7-9
length: 14
J: TRBJ2-2
CDR3: CASSSPTSPGELFF
DNA: TGTGCCAGCAGCTCCCCGACATCACCCGGGGAGCTGTTTTTT

D: TRBD2
size: -
V: TRBV14
length: 15
J: TRBJ2-1
CDR3: CASSQLTSGYNEQFF
DNA: TGTGCCAGCAGCCAGTTAACTAGCGGTTACAATGAGCAGTTCTTC

D: TRBD1
size: -
V: TRBV11-2
length: 14
J: TRBJ2-7
CDR3: CASSLAGQGSEQYF
DNA: TGTGCCAGCAGCTTAGCGGGACAGGGGTCCGAGCAGTACTTC

D: -
size: -
V: TRBV4-1
length: 15
J: TRBJ2-2
CDR3: CASSQTGTSTGELFF
DNA: TGCGCCAGCAGCCAGACCGGGACGAGCACCGGGGAGCTGTTTTTT

D: TRBD2
size: -
V: TRBV15
length: 17
J: TRBJ2-1
CDR3: CATRPGTSGSMRNEQFF
DNA: TGTGCCACCCGGCCCGGGACTAGCGGGAGTATGAGGAATGAGCAGTTCTTC

D: TRBD2
size: -
V: TRBV11-2
length: 18
J: TRBJ2-5
CDR3: CASSLDFRREGAQGTQYF
DNA: TGTGCCAGCAGCTTAGATTTCAGGCGGGAGGGGGCCCAGGGGACCCAGTACTTC

D: TRBD1
size: -
V: TRBV13
length: 14
J: TRBJ2-4
CDR3: CASSPTGKEVIQYF
DNA: TGTGCCAGCAGCCCGACAGGGAAGGAGGTCATTCAGTACTTC

D: -
size: -
V: TRBV9
length: 11
J: TRBJ1-4
CDR3: CASSGPGHLEF
DNA: TGTGCCAGCAGCGGACCGGGACACCTTGAGTTT

D: -
size: -
V: TRBV6-1
length: 14
J: TRBJ2-7
CDR3: CASSRDRFGWEQYF
DNA: TGTGCCAGCAGTCGGGACCGATTCGGTTGGGAGCAGTACTTC

D: -
size: -
V: TRBV29-1
length: 12
J: TRBJ2-3
CDR3: CSVEALEDTQYF
DNA: TGCAGCGTTGAGGCGCTAGAGGATACGCAGTATTTT

D: -
size: -
V: TRBV2
length: 10
J: TRBJ2-7
CDR3: CASRGGEQYF
DNA: TGTGCCAGCAGGGGAGGAGAGCAGTACTTC

D: TRBD2
size: -
V: TRBV28
length: 14
J: TRBJ2-2
CDR3: CASSLQRETGELFF
DNA: TGTGCCAGCAGTTTACAGCGGGAGACCGGGGAGCTGTTTTTT

D: -
size: -
V: TRBV6-5
length: 14
J: TRBJ1-1
CDR3: CASSYSTGETEAFF
DNA: TGTGCCAGCAGTTACTCAACCGGGGAAACTGAAGCTTTCTTT

D: -
size: -
V: TRBV5-1
length: 13
J: TRBJ2-3
CDR3: CASSFPSADTQYF
DNA: TGCGCCAGCAGCTTCCCTAGCGCAGATACGCAGTATTTT

D: TRBD1
size: -
V: TRBV9
length: 18
J: TRBJ2-2
CDR3: CASSGTGDLYFLSGELFF
DNA: TGTGCCAGCAGCGGGACAGGGGATCTTTATTTCTTATCCGGGGAGCTGTTTTTT

D: TRBD2
size: -
V: TRBV7-2
length: 18
J: TRBJ2-1
CDR3: CASSLRTSGVPPLNEQFF
DNA: TGTGCCAGCAGCTTAAGGACTAGCGGGGTCCCACCCCTTAATGAGCAGTTCTTC

D: -
size: -
V: TRBV5-1
length: 16
J: TRBJ2-1
CDR3: CASSLNPTVSVNEQFF
DNA: TGCGCCAGCAGCTTGAACCCAACTGTATCTGTCAATGAGCAGTTCTTC

D: -
size: once
V: TRBV5-1
length: 14
J: TRBJ1-1
CDR3: CASSLVGGNTEAFF
DNA: TGCGCCAGCAGCTTGGTCGGCGGAAACACTGAAGCTTTCTTT

D: TRBD1
size: -
V: TRBV7-9
length: 15
J: TRBJ1-1
CDR3: CASSPDWDRNTEAFF
DNA: TGTGCCAGCAGCCCGGATTGGGACAGGAACACTGAAGCTTTCTTT

D: -
size: -
V: TRBV7-8
length: 14
J: TRBJ2-1
CDR3: CASSLGGLGDEQFF
DNA: TGTGCCAGCAGCTTAGGGGGGCTGGGGGATGAGCAGTTCTTC

D: -
size: -
V: TRBV30
length: 15
J: TRBJ2-1
CDR3: CACSPGEREYNEQFF
DNA: TGTGCCTGCTCCCCAGGGGAGCGGGAATACAATGAGCAGTTCTTC

D: -
size: once
V: TRBV19
length: 15
J: TRBJ2-7
CDR3: CASSIEWGRGYEQYF
DNA: TGTGCCAGTAGTATTGAATGGGGCCGAGGCTACGAGCAGTACTTC

D: TRBD1
size: -
V: TRBV30
length: 14
J: TRBJ2-1
CDR3: CAWTGGQGYNEQFF
DNA: TGTGCCTGGACCGGGGGACAGGGTTACAATGAGCAGTTCTTC

D: -
size: -
V: TRBV6-5
length: 14
J: TRBJ2-2
CDR3: CASSHNSGTGELFF
DNA: TGTGCCAGCAGCCATAATAGCGGCACCGGGGAGCTGTTTTTT

D: TRBD1
size: -
V: TRBV9
length: 14
J: TRBJ1-1
CDR3: CASSAPGGQGKAFF
DNA: TGTGCCAGCAGCGCTCCAGGGGGCCAAGGGAAAGCTTTCTTT

D: -
size: -
V: TRBV9
length: 14
J: TRBJ2-7
CDR3: CASSALRDTYEQYF
DNA: TGTGCCAGCAGCGCCCTCCGGGACACCTACGAGCAGTACTTC

D: -
size: -
V: TRBV27
length: 15
J: TRBJ2-2
CDR3: CASSLMDKASGELFF
DNA: TGTGCCAGCAGTTTAATGGACAAGGCATCCGGGGAGCTGTTTTTT

D: TRBD2
size: -
V: TRBV5-8
length: 15
J: TRBJ2-1
CDR3: CASSWGLAAYNEQFF
DNA: TGTGCCAGCAGCTGGGGACTAGCCGCGTACAATGAGCAGTTCTTC

D: -
size: -
V: TRBV7-2
length: 13
J: TRBJ2-3
CDR3: CASSATNTDTQYF
DNA: TGTGCCAGCAGCGCGACTAACACAGATACGCAGTATTTT

D: -
size: -
V: TRBV27
length: 15
J: TRBJ2-5
CDR3: CASSFGGDPGETQYF
DNA: TGTGCCAGCAGCTTCGGTGGGGACCCCGGGGAGACCCAGTACTTC

D: -
size: -
V: TRBV7-9
length: 12
J: TRBJ2-5
CDR3: CASRGGGETQYF
DNA: TGTGCCAGCAGGGGAGGGGGTGAGACCCAGTACTTC

D: -
size: once
V: TRBV2
length: 13
J: TRBJ2-3
CDR3: CASSPYNTDTQYF
DNA: TGTGCCAGCAGCCCCTACAACACAGATACGCAGTATTTT

D: -
size: -
V: TRBV5-5
length: 14
J: TRBJ2-3
CDR3: CASSLASSTDTQYF
DNA: TGTGCCAGCAGCTTGGCGTCCAGCACAGATACGCAGTATTTT